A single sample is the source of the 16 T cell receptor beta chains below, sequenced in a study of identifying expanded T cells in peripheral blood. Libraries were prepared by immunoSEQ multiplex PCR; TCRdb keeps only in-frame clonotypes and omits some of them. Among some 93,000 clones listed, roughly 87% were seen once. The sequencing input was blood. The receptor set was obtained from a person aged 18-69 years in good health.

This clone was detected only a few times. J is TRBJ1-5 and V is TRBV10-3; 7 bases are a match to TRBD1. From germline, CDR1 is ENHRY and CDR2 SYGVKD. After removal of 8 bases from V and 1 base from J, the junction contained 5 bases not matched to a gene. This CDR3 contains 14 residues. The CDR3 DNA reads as TGTGCCATCTCACAGGGGATAAGCAATCAGCCCCAGCATTTT. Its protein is CAISQGISNQPQHF.

In nucleotides, the CDR3 is TGCGCCAGCAGCTTGATGGGTAAGAAGAACACTGAAGCTTTCTTT. This encodes CASSLMGKKNTEAFF. The chain couples TRBV5-1 to TRBJ1-1; D uncertain. This CDR3 spans 15 amino acids. Trimming removed 1 base from V and 1 base from J, with 11 bases in between. Germline V gene lookup returns CDR1 SGHRS and CDR2 YFSETQ.

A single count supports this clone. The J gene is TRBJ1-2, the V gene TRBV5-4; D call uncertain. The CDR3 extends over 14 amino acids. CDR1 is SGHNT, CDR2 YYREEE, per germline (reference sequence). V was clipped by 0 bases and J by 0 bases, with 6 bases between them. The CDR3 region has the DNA TGTGCCAGCAGCTTGGAGGGAGCTAACTATGGCTACACCTTC. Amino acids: CASSLEGANYGYTF.

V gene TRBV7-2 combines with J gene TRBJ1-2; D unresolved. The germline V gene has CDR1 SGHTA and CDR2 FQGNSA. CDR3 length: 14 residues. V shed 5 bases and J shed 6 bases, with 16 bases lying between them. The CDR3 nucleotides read TGTGCCAGCAGCCGCCGCGATCCCAGAGATGGCTACACCTTC. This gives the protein CASSRRDPRDGYTF.

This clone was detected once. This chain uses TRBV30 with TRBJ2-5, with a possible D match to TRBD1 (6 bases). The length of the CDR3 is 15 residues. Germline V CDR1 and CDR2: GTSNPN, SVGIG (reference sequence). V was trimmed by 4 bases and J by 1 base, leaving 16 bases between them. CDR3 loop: CAWNLQGALQETQYF. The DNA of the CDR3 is TGTGCCTGGAACCTACAGGGAGCCCTCCAAGAGACCCAGTACTTC.

CDR3 region: CASSPLGVGPQHF. For the CDR3, the DNA is TGTGCCAGCAGTCCCCTGGGAGTTGGGCCCCAGCATTTT. The V and J genes are TRBV6-1 and TRBJ1-5; D is unresolved. Germline CDR1 and CDR2: MNHNS and SASEGT. V was cut by 5 bases and J by 9 bases, with 14 bases left in between. This CDR3 contains 13 residues.

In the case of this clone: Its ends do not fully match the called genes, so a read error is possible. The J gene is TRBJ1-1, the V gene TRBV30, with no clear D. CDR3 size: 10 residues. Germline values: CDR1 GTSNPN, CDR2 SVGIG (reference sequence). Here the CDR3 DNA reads TGTGCCTGGACCAACCCCCTGGCTCGTTTT. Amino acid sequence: CAWTNPLARF.

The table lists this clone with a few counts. The CDR3, as DNA: TGTGCCAGCAGCCCTCCGGGACAGGGTTGGGAGACCCAGTACTTC. Translating gives CASSPPGQGWETQYF. The chain has TRBV7-8 and TRBJ2-5; 9 bases are a match to TRBD1. This CDR3 is 15 amino acids long. The junction had 9 bases not matched to a gene; V was cut back by 5 bases and J by 5 bases. The V gene's germline CDR1 is SGHVS and CDR2 FQNEAQ.

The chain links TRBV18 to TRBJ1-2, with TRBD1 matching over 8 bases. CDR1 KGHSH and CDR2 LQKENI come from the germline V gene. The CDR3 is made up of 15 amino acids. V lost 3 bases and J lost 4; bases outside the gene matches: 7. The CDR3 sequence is CASSPRQGSLYGYTF. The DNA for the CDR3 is TGTGCCAGCTCACCGCGACAGGGGTCCCTCTATGGCTACACCTTC.

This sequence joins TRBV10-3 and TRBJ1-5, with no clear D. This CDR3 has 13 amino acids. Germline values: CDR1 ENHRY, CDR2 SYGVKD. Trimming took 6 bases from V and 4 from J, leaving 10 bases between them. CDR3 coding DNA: TGTGCCATCAGACCCGAAGGGAATCAGCCCCAGCATTTT. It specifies CAIRPEGNQPQHF.

CDR3 residues: CAIAQEGGRTEAFF. The CDR3 DNA is TGTGCCATCGCACAGGAGGGCGGTAGGACTGAAGCTTTCTTT. The chain employs TRBV10-3 and TRBJ1-1; TRBD1 might be the D (5 bases). The CDR3 is made up of 14 amino acids. Germline lookup yields CDR1 ENHRY and CDR2 SYGVKD. The V end was cut by 8 bases, the J end by 5 bases, with 18 bases between.

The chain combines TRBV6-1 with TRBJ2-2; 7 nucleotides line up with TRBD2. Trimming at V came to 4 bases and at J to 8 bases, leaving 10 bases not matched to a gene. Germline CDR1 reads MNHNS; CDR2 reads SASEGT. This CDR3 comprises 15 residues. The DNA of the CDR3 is TGTGCCAGCAGTGGAGCGGGGTGGGCTTCAGGGGAGCTGTTTTTT. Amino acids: CASSGAGWASGELFF.

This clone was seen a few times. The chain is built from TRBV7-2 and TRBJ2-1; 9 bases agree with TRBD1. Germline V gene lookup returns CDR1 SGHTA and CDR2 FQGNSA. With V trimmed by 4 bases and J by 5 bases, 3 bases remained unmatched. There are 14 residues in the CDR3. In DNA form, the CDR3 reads TGTGCCAGCAGCTCCGGGACAGGGAACAATGAGCAGTTCTTC. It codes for CASSSGTGNNEQFF.

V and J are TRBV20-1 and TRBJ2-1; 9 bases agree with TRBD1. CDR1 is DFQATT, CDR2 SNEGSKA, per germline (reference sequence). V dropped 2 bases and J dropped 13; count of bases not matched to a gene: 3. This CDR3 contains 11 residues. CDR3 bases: TGCAGTGCTAGACCGACAGGGGGACAGTTCTTC. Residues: CSARPTGGQFF.

CDR3 in amino acids: CAISEPGLYHEQYF. CDR3 in DNA: TGTGCCATCAGTGAGCCGGGACTATATCACGAGCAGTACTTC. The chain carries TRBV10-3 and TRBJ2-7; 7 bases are a match to TRBD2. Germline CDR1 is ENHRY and CDR2 is SYGVKD. The CDR3 consists of 14 residues. The V gene end was trimmed by 2 bases and the J gene end by 5 bases; junction bases not matched to a gene: 6.

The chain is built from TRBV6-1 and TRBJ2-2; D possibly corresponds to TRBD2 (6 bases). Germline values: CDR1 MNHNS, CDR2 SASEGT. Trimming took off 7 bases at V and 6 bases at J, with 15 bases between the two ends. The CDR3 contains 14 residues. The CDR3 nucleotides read TGTGCCAGCATGAGGGGAGGTTTCGCCGGGGAGCTGTTTTTT. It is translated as CASMRGGFAGELFF.